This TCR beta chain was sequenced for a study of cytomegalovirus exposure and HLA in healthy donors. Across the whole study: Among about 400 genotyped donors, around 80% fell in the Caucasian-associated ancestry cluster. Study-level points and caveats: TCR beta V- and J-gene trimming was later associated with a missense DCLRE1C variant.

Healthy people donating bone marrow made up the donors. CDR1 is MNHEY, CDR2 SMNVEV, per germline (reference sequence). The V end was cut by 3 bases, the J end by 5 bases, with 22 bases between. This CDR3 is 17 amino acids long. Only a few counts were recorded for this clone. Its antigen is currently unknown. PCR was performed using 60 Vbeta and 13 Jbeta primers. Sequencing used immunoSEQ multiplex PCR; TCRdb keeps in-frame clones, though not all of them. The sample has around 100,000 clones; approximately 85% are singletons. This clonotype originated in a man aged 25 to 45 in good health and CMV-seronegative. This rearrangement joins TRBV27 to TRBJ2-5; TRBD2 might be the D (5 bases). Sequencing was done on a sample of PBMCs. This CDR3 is CASSLDPSRIGLETQYF. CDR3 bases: TGTGCCAGCAGTTTGGATCCTAGTCGTATAGGACTTGAGACCCAGTACTTC.